These 8 T cell receptor beta chains came from one sample sequenced in a study of TIL therapy for anti-PD-1-resistant metastatic lung cancer. This was the immunoSEQ v3 assay. Using immunoSEQ multiplex PCR, the repertoire was profiled, and TCRdb retains in-frame clones only, with some absent. The repertoire holds about 100,000 clones, with 65% as singletons. Specified time point: pre-treatment sample, taken before nivolumab and TIL therapy. Tumor tissue came from excised metastases, mostly pleural nodules or supraclavicular lymph nodes. Material: tumor tissue, obtained at baseline. These receptors came from a person between 30 and 79 years old with non-small cell lung cancer.

V and J are TRBV19 and TRBJ2-7; the D call may be TRBD1 or TRBD2 (5 bases each). The germline V gene has CDR1 LNHDA and CDR2 SQIVND (reference sequence). V was shortened by 5 bases and J by 3 bases, with 11 bases between the two germline ends. The CDR3 loop spans 13 amino acids. The CDR3 DNA reads TGTGCCAGTAGTTCCGGGACGGGCTACGAGCAGTACTTC. Translating gives CASSSGTGYEQYF. Combining the CDR3 with reference TRBV19 and TRBJ2-7 gives the whole variable domain DGGITQSPKYLFRKEGQNVTLSCEQNLNHDAMYWYRQDPGQGLRLIYYSQIVNDFQKGDIAEGYSVSREKKESFPLTVTSAQKNPTAFYLCASSSGTGYEQYFGPGTRLTVT.

This clone came up once. This chain uses TRBV29-1 with TRBJ2-7, with a tentative D call TRBD2 (6 bases). The CDR3 spans 17 residues. Germline values: CDR1 SQVTM, CDR2 ANQGSEA. Trimming stripped 0 bases from V and 2 bases from J, with 20 bases between. CDR3 region: CSVEDRAGGGPTYEQYF. The CDR3 DNA reads TGCAGCGTTGAAGATCGGGCCGGGGGAGGACCTACCTACGAGCAGTACTTC.

The chain employs TRBV7-2 and TRBJ2-6; no firm D call. Trimming left V 5 bases short and J 8 bases short, with 16 bases between. The CDR3 loop spans 15 amino acids. Germline loops: CDR1 SGHTA, CDR2 FQGNSA. CDR3 nucleotide sequence: TGTGCCAGCAGCCTGAAGGGAAGCCTTCCCAACGTCCTGACTTTC. Its protein product is CASSLKGSLPNVLTF.

The chain combines TRBV3-1 (or the pseudogene TRBV3-2) with TRBJ2-2; maybe TRBD2 (6 bases). The CDR3 has 16 residues. Germline CDR1 is LGHDT and CDR2 is YNNKEL (reference sequence). With 1 base removed from V and 2 bases from J, the gap between germline ends came to 11 bases. CDR3 in DNA: TGTGCCAGCAGCCAAGTCGCAGCGGGTAACACCGGGGAGCTGTTTTTT. It yields the protein CASSQVAAGNTGELFF.

The rearrangement uses TRBV5-4 and TRBJ2-1, with 9 bases that match TRBD2. The germline V gene has CDR1 SGHNT and CDR2 YYREEE (reference sequence). The CDR3 is made up of 16 amino acids. Trimming at V came to 7 bases and at J to 0 bases, leaving 8 bases not matched to a gene. The CDR3 DNA reads as TGTGCCAGCGCCGGGGGAGCGGGAGGCTCCTACAATGAGCAGTTCTTC. This gives the protein CASAGGAGGSYNEQFF.

As DNA, the CDR3 is TGTGCCAGCAGTTTGGGTAACTATGGCTACACCTTC. Translating gives CASSLGNYGYTF. V is TRBV28 and J is TRBJ1-2; D uncertain. The germline V gene encodes CDR1 MDHEN and CDR2 SYDVKM. The CDR3 totals 12 residues. V lost 3 bases to trimming and J lost 1 base, with 3 bases between them.

In its sample, this clone was seen a few times. The chain uses TRBV7-9 and TRBJ1-3; D gene ambiguous. Germline loops: CDR1 SEHNR, CDR2 FQNEAQ (reference sequence). The CDR3 length is 18 residues. V was cut by 2 bases and J by 0 bases, with 17 bases left in between. The CDR3 loop is CASSLYRRIGLSGNTIYF. The DNA for the CDR3 is TGTGCCAGCAGCTTATATAGGAGGATAGGGCTCTCTGGAAACACCATATATTTT.

J is TRBJ2-3 and V is TRBV7-9, with 8 nucleotides matching TRBD2. Germline V CDR1 and CDR2: SEHNR, FQNEAQ (reference sequence). The CDR3 spans 14 residues. The J segment lost 5 bases and the V segment lost 8 bases, leaving 9 bases of the junction unmatched. The CDR3 region has the DNA TGTGCCAGCCGAGCAGCGGGAGTTAAAGATACGCAGTATTTT. As protein: CASRAAGVKDTQYF.